The 18 T cell receptor beta chains in this list originate from one sample, sequenced in a study of early T cells in non-severe SARS-CoV-2 infection. TCRdb redid the calling of the 5' RACE reads with MiXCR, one entry per CDR3 protein. This repertoire shows about 85,000 distinct CDR3 sequences, roughly 14% found once; its top ten account for about 7.5%. The sequencing sample was made of whole blood. The receptors derive from an adult who was a healthcare worker with PCR-confirmed SARS-CoV-2 infection or an uninfected control (not recorded which).

This clonotype was detected only a few times. V and J are TRBV6-1 and TRBJ2-7; 7 bases are a match to TRBD2. This CDR3 region has 16 residues. Trimming took 4 bases from V and 0 from J; bases not matched to a gene: 9. Germline CDR1 MNHNS, CDR2 SASEGT. In DNA form, the CDR3 reads TGTGCCAGCAGTGGAATTGGGGCGGGAGTCTCCTACGAGCAGTACTTC. It specifies CASSGIGAGVSYEQYF.

In its sample, this clonotype was seen a few times. This chain uses TRBV6-5 with TRBJ1-1, with D hard to call. The V gene lost 8 bases and the J gene lost 5 bases, with 15 bases spanning the gap. This CDR3 comprises 13 residues. Germline values: CDR1 MNHEY, CDR2 SVGAGI. Here the CDR3 reads CASLRTTGTEAFF. DNA of the CDR3: TGTGCCAGCTTGCGCACTACTGGAACTGAAGCTTTCTTT.

This clonotype was seen ten or more times. J is TRBJ1-2 and V is TRBV20-1, with D maybe TRBD1 (6 bases). Deletions cut 0 bases from V and 4 bases from J, with 12 bases between. The CDR3 length is 14 residues. CDR1 and CDR2 from the germline V gene are DFQATT and SNEGSKA (reference sequence). As DNA, the CDR3 is TGCAGTGCTAGAGATAACAGGGACGGCTATGGCTACACCTTC. This codes for CSARDNRDGYGYTF.

The rearrangement uses TRBV4-2 and TRBJ2-7; 12 bases match TRBD1. Germline-derived CDR1 and CDR2 are LGHNA and YNFKEQ. The CDR3 is 15 residues long. The trim removed 2 bases at V and 6 bases at J, leaving 5 bases unmatched. CDR3 nucleotides: TGTGCCAGCAGCCAATCCGGGACAGGGGGCAGCGAGCAGTACTTC. Translated: CASSQSGTGGSEQYF.

The CDR3 DNA reads TGTGCCAGCAGCTTAAGGGGTGAAACTGAAGCTTTCTTT. Amino acid sequence: CASSLRGETEAFF. This chain joins TRBV5-4 and TRBJ1-1; tentative D call: TRBD1 (5 bases). V was cut by 2 bases and J by 5 bases, with 10 bases left in between. Germline V gene lookup returns CDR1 SGHNT and CDR2 YYREEE (reference sequence). This CDR3 spans 13 amino acids.

This clonotype appeared a few times. V is TRBV29-1 and J is TRBJ1-1; perhaps TRBD1 as D (5 bases). Trimming removed 7 bases from V and 5 bases from J, with 11 bases in between. Germline lookup yields CDR1 SQVTM and CDR2 ANQGSEA. The CDR3 totals 11 residues. The CDR3 coding sequence is TGCAGCGAGATGGAGGGGACTGAAGCTTTCTTT. It encodes CSEMEGTEAFF.

V usage is TRBV6-6 and J usage is TRBJ1-5; D might be TRBD1 (6 bases). Germline values: CDR1 MNHNY, CDR2 SVGAGI (reference sequence). V lost 7 bases, J lost 8 bases, and 24 bases lay in between. The CDR3 extends over 16 amino acids. CDR3 in amino acids: CASTQGSTRGREPQHF. The CDR3, as DNA: TGTGCCAGCACCCAAGGGAGCACCAGGGGACGAGAGCCCCAGCATTTT.

This clonotype has a handful of counts. The rearrangement uses TRBV30 and TRBJ2-7, with 7 bases that match TRBD1. The V gene end was trimmed by 0 bases and the J gene end by 2 bases; junction bases not matched to a gene: 7. The CDR3 sequence is 15 residues long. The germline V gene has CDR1 GTSNPN and CDR2 SVGIG (reference sequence). The CDR3 here is CAWSVDHRGTYEQYF. DNA of the CDR3: TGTGCCTGGAGTGTAGACCACAGGGGAACCTACGAGCAGTACTTC.

The chain uses TRBV19 and TRBJ2-1; D remains unclear. Between the trimmed V and J ends, which lost 7 bases and 5 bases, there was a span of 15 bases. CDR1 and CDR2 (germline): LNHDA, SQIVND (reference sequence). This CDR3 is 14 amino acids long. The DNA for the CDR3 is TGTGCCAGTACCTACTCCCCCCCGGACAATGAGCAGTTCTTC. Amino acid sequence: CASTYSPPDNEQFF.

This chain links TRBV3-1 with TRBJ2-7; TRBD1 aligns across 12 bases. Germline V gene lookup returns CDR1 LGHDT and CDR2 YNNKEL (reference sequence). J gave up 1 base and V 2 bases, and 9 bases lay outside the gene matches. The CDR3 runs to 18 residues. This chain's CDR3 is CASSQRRDRGRKSYEQYF. The CDR3 coding sequence is TGTGCCAGCAGCCAAAGAAGGGACAGGGGGCGTAAATCCTACGAGCAGTACTTC.

The chain links TRBV18 to TRBJ1-5; TRBD1 aligns across 12 bases. The germline gives CDR1 KGHSH, CDR2 LQKENI. V lost 0 bases, J lost 6 bases, and 3 bases stayed unmatched. This CDR3 is built from 16 residues. The CDR3 bases are TGTGCCAGCTCACCACCGGGACAGGGGGCGTTTCAGCCCCAGCATTTT. Translation gives CASSPPGQGAFQPQHF.

This clonotype occurred a few times. The chain has TRBV12-3 or TRBV12-4 and TRBJ2-7; TRBD1 matches 8 bases. Trimming took 4 bases from V and 2 from J; bases not matched to a gene: 1. The CDR3 has 13 amino acids. CDR3 sequence: CASSSRGPYEQYF. The CDR3 DNA is TGTGCCAGCAGTTCCAGGGGGCCCTACGAGCAGTACTTC.

This clonotype has a handful of counts. The rearrangement uses TRBV5-1 and TRBJ1-2; no firm D call. Trimming stripped 0 bases from V and 0 bases from J, with 9 bases between. This CDR3 spans 15 amino acids. Germline assignment: CDR1 SGHRS and CDR2 YFSETQ. As DNA, the CDR3 is TGCGCCAGCAGCTTGGAGTCCGGACCTAACTATGGCTACACCTTC. Translation gives CASSLESGPNYGYTF.

In its sample, this clonotype was seen a few times. V usage is TRBV7-6 and J usage is TRBJ2-1, with 8 positions matching TRBD1. Losses at the gene ends were 5 bases for V and 0 bases for J; bases not matched to a gene: 12. Germline CDR1 is SGHVS and CDR2 is FNYEAQ. The CDR3 contains 18 residues. In DNA form, the CDR3 reads TGTGCCAGCAGCCCCGGACAGGGTAGAAGGACCTCCTACAATGAGCAGTTCTTC. Protein: CASSPGQGRRTSYNEQFF.

This clonotype was seen more than once but under ten times. The J gene is TRBJ2-5, the V gene TRBV6-2 or TRBV6-3, with D uncertain. Trimming took 5 bases from V and 4 from J, leaving 8 bases between them. The germline V gene encodes CDR1 MNHEY and CDR2 SVGEGT. CDR3 size: 12 residues. DNA of the CDR3: TGTGCCAGCAGTACATCACTAGAGACCCAGTACTTC. This codes for CASSTSLETQYF.

This clonotype was recorded at least ten times. The chain links TRBV7-9 to TRBJ2-7; D is undetermined. The CDR3 is 17 residues long. Germline CDR1 and CDR2: SEHNR and FQNEAQ (reference sequence). Trimming cost V 4 bases and J 0 bases, with 19 bases left between them. CDR3 sequence: CASSSFPSARSSYEQYF. DNA for the CDR3: TGTGCCAGCAGCTCTTTCCCCTCGGCGAGGAGCTCCTACGAGCAGTACTTC.

This chain uses TRBV19 with TRBJ1-2; maybe TRBD1 (5 bases). The CDR3 length is 16 residues. Germline CDR1 and CDR2: LNHDA and SQIVND (reference sequence). Trimming left V 6 bases short and J 6 bases short, with 23 bases between. Here the CDR3 reads CASSLRGTGRGNGYTF. DNA of the CDR3: TGTGCCAGTAGCCTCCGGGGGACGGGGCGTGGAAATGGCTACACCTTC.

This clonotype was detected ten times or more. The chain is built from TRBV20-1 and TRBJ1-1; tentative D call: TRBD1 (5 bases). This CDR3 comprises 14 residues. Germline assignment: CDR1 DFQATT and CDR2 SNEGSKA (reference sequence). Trimming cost V 6 bases and J 2 bases, with 16 bases left between them. CDR3 amino acids: CSAKIPGGNTEAFF. The CDR3 DNA is TGCAGTGCCAAGATACCGGGGGGTAACACTGAAGCTTTCTTT.